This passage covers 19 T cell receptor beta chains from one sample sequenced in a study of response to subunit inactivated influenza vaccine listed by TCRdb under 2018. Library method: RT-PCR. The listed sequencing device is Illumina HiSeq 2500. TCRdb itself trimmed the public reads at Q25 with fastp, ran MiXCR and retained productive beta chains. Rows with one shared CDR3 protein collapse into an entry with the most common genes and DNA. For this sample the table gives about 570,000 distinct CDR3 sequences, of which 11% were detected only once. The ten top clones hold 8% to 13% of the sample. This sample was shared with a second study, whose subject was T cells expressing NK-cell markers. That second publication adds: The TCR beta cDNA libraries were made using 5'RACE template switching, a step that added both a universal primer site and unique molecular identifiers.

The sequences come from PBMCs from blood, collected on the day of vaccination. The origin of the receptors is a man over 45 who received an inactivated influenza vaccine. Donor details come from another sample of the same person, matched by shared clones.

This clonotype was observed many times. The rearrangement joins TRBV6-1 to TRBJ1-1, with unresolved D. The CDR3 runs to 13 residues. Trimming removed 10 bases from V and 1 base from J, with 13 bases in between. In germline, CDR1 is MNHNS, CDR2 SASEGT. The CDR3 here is CAIFREGNTEAFF. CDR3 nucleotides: TGTGCCATTTTTAGGGAGGGGAACACTGAAGCTTTCTTT.

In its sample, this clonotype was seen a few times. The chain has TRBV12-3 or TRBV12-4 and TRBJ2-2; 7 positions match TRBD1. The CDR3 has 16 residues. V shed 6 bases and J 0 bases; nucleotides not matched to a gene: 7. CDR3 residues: CASSSRQGPNTGELFF. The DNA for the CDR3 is TGTGCCAGCAGCTCTAGACAGGGACCGAACACCGGGGAGCTGTTTTTT.

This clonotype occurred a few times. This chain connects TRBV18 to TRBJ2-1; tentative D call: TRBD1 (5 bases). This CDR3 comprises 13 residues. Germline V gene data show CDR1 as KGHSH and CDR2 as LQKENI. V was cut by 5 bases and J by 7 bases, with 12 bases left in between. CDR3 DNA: TGTGCCAGCTCAAACCAGGGTAAAAATGAGCAGTTCTTC. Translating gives CASSNQGKNEQFF. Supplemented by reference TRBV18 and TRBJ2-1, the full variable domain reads NAGVMQNPRHLVRRRGQEARLRCSPMKGHSHVYWYRQLPEEGLKFMVYLQKENIIDESGMPKERFSAEFPKEGPSILRIQQVVRGDSAAYFCASSNQGKNEQFFGPGTRLTVL.

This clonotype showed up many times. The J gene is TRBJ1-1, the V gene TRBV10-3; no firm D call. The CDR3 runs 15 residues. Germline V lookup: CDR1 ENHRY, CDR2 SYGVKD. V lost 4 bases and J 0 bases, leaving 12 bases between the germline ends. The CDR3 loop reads CAISASGGMNTEAFF. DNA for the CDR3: TGTGCCATCAGTGCGAGTGGAGGGATGAACACTGAAGCTTTCTTT.

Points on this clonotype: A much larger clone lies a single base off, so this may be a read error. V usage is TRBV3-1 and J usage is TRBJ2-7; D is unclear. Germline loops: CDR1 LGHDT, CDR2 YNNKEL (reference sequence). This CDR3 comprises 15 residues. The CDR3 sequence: CAISPTGGTTYEQYF. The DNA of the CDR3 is TGTGCCATCAGCCCCACTGGTGGAACTACCTACGAGCAGTACTTC.

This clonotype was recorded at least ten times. The CDR3 here is CASSRDREGFRSQHF. The CDR3 coding sequence is TGTGCCAGCAGCCGGGACAGGGAGGGATTTAGGTCCCAGCATTTT. The chain combines TRBV5-5 with TRBJ1-5; 9 positions match TRBD1. Germline assignment: CDR1 SGHKS and CDR2 YYEKEE (reference sequence). The CDR3 extends over 15 amino acids. Trimming removed 4 bases from V and 11 bases from J; junction bases left unmatched: 13.

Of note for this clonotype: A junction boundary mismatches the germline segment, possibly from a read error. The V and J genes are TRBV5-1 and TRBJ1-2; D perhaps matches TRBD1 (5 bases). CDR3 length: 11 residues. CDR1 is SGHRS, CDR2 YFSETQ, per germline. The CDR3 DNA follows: TGCGCCAGCAGCTTGGACAGGTTCATGGCCTTC. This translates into CASSLDRFMAF.

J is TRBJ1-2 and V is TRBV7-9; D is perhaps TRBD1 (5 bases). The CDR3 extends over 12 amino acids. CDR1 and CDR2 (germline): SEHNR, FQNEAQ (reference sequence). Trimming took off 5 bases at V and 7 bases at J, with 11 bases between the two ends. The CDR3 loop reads CASSPGGFGYTF. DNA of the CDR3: TGTGCCAGCAGCCCGGGGGGGTTTGGCTACACCTTC.

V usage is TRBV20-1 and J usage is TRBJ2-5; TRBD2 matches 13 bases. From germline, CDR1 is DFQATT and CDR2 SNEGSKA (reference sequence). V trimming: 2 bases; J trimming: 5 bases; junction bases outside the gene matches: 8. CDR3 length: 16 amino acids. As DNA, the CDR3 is TGCAGTGCTAGAAACGGACTAGCGGGAGTATTGGAGACCCAGTACTTC. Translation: CSARNGLAGVLETQYF.

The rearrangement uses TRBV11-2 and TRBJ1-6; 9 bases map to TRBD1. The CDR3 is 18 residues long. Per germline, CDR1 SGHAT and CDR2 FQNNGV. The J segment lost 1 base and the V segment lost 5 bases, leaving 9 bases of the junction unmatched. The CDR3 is CASSHGQGFGSYNSPLHF. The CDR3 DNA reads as TGTGCCAGCAGCCACGGACAGGGGTTTGGATCCTATAATTCACCCCTCCACTTT.

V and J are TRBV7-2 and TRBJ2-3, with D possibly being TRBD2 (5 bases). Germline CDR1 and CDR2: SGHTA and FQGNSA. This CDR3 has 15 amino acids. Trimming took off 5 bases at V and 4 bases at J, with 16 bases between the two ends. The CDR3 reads CASSPGGRIPDTQYF. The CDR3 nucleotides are TGTGCCAGCAGCCCCGGAGGCAGGATCCCAGATACGCAGTATTTT.

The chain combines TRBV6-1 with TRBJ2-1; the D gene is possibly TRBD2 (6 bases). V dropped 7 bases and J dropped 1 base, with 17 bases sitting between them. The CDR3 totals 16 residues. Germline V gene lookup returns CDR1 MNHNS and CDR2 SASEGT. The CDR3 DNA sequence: TGTGCCAGCAACCCCCTCGCTGCGGGGTCCTACAATGAGCAGTTCTTC. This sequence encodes CASNPLAAGSYNEQFF.

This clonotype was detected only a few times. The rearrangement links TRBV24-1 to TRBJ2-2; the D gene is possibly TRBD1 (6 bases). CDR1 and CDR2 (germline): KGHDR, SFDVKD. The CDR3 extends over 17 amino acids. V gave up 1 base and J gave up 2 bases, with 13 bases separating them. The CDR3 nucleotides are TGTGCCACCAGTGATTTACCCGGGACATTTAACACCGGGGAGCTGTTTTTT. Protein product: CATSDLPGTFNTGELFF.

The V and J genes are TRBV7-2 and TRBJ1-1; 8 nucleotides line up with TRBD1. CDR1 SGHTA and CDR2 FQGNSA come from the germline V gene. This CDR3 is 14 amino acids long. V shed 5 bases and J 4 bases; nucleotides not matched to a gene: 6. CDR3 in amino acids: CASSPGQGFTEAFF. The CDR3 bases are TGTGCCAGCAGCCCCGGACAGGGTTTCACTGAAGCTTTCTTT.

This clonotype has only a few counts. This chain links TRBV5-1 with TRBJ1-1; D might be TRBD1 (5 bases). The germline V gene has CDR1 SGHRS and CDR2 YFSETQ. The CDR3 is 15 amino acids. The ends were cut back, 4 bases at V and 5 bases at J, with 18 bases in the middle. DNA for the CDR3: TGCGCCAGCAGCCCGGCGTTGAGGGGCGGGACTGAAGCTTTCTTT. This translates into CASSPALRGGTEAFF.

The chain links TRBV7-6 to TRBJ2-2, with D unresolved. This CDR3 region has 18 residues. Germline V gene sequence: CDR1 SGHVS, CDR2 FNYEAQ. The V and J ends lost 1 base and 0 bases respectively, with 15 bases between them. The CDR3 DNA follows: TGTGCCAGCAGCTTAGATATCGTCCCCACGACGAACACCGGGGAGCTGTTTTTT. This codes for CASSLDIVPTTNTGELFF.

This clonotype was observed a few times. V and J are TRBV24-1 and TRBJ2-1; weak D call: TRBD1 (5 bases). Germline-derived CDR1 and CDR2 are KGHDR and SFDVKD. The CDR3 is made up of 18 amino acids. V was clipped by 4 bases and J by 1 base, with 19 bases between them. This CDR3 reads CATSDAARGRASYNEQFF. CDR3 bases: TGTGCCACCAGTGACGCCGCAAGGGGCAGGGCATCCTACAATGAGCAGTTCTTC.

This CDR3 reads CASARQGQEQYF. The CDR3 coding sequence is TGTGCCTCCGCCCGGCAGGGTCAGGAGCAGTACTTC. V and J are TRBV30 and TRBJ2-7, with a weak D call TRBD1 (5 bases). The V gene's germline CDR1 is GTSNPN and CDR2 SVGIG (reference sequence). The V and J ends lost 7 bases and 7 bases respectively, with 17 bases between them. The CDR3 extends over 12 amino acids.

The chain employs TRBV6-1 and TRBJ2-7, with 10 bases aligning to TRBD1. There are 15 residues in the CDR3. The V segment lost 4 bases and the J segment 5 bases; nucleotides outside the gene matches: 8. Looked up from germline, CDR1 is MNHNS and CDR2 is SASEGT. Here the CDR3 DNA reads TGTGCCAGCAGTGCTCTTCGACAGGGGGCTAACGAGCAGTACTTC. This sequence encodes CASSALRQGANEQYF.